This record looks at one TCR beta chain sequence and its context. What antigen it recognizes has not been identified. No much larger clone exists at a distance of one base, and base qualities are not known. These data come from a study of graft-versus-host responses after intestinal transplantation (dated by TCRdb to the early 2020s). For context, the study as a whole: The transplants that recipients got were multivisceral, liver-intestinal, or isolated intestinal. Anti-thymocyte globulin induction was given to all recipients, followed by maintenance tacrolimus and steroids for approximately three years. After intestinal transplantation, graft-versus-host and host-versus-graft alloreactive T cell clones in the graft, circulation and bone marrow were tracked using bulk TCR-beta CDR3 sequencing. Alloreactive clones were identified by sequencing pre-transplant mixed lymphocyte reaction products and comparing these products with unstimulated pre-transplant donor and recipient T cells. A cohort of 24 intestinal transplant recipients, including one retransplant, was enrolled, and a few patients lacking pretransplant specimens were excluded. A peak of at least 4% donor T cells among recipient peripheral blood mononuclear cells was the definition used for donor T cell macrochimerism. Rather than going through the commercial service, samples from a few later patients were sequenced in-house on an Illumina MiSeq and processed with MiXCR. The study at large found these results: The relatively low number and heterogeneity of intestinal transplant patients limited the conclusions. In patients with donor T cell macrochimerism, the allografts had high GvH to HvG T cell clonal ratios. GvH clones were detected in recipient bone marrow, and some appeared earlier in ileal mucosa or blood, consistent with an intestinal mucosal origin. Peak levels of circulating GvH clones were associated with declines in HvG clones early after transplant.

V drops 7 bases and J drops 5 bases, leaving 18 bases in between. Reading the germline V gene gives CDR1 MDHEN and CDR2 SYDVKM. The CDR3 starts with the cysteine, ends with the phenylalanine, and has 14 residues. The retained sequence is limited to the CDR3, 42 bases, with the frame set at the first base. The library was obtained by the immunoSEQ multiplex PCR assay. Adaptive Biotechnologies carried out high-throughput TCR-beta CDR3 sequencing of genomic DNA for most patients. As for the original processing: TCR sequencing data for roughly 20 patients were retrieved from Adaptive's ImmunoSEQ software; a few other patients were processed with MiXCR and VDJtools. CDR3 nucleotide sequences shared between donor and recipient were removed because the origin of such sequences could not be assigned. Alloreactive clones required at least 2-fold expansion over unstimulated cells and minimum CFSE-low frequency of 0.002% (template counts) or 0.001% (read counts). A clone was considered mappable if detected in the sequenced pre-transplant spleen, lymph node, or MLR CFSE-low populations of the donor or recipient. Cumulative frequency of alloreactive clones was calculated as a percentage of all sequences weighted by copy number. TCRdb re-hosts the immuneACCESS table, in-frame sequences only. Its copies lack some clones; in the studies checked, an unresolved V gene accounts for under half of them, and the cause for the rest is not known. That table is the source of V, J and clone size, and D and trimming were worked out from the DNA. Here the sample has some 14,000 clones; almost 85% occur a single time. Clones ranked in the top ten supply 20% to 30% of the sample.

In the first month after transplant, blood samples were collected up to 4 times, and after that at least monthly when available. The chain is encoded by TRBV28 joined to TRBJ2-7; a tentative D call is TRBD2 (5 bases match). The clonotype originates from a human patient who received an intestinal transplant, so some T cells may come from the graft donor. The sequenced sample was PBMCs, obtained after intestinal transplantation. The DNA reads as follows: TGTGCCAGCACCTACCGGGCCGGAGGCAACGAGCAGTACTTC. This gives the protein CASTYRAGGNEQYF.